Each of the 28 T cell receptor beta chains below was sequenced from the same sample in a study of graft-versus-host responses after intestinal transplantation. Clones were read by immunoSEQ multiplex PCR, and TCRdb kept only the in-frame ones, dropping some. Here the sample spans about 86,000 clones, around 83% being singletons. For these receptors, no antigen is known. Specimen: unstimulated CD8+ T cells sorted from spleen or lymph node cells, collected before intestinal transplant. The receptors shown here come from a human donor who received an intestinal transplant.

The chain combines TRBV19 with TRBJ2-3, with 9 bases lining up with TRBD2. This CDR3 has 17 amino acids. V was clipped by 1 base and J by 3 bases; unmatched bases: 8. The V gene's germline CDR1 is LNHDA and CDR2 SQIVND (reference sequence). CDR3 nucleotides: TGTGCCAGTAGTATAGTAACGGCGGGAGGGCTAACAGATACGCAGTATTTT. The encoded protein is CASSIVTAGGLTDTQYF.

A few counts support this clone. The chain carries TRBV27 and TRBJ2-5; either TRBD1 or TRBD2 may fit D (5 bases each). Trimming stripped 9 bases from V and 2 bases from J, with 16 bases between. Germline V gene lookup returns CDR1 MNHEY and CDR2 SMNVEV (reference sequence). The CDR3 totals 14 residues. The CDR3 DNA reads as TGTGCCAGTACTCCAACAGGACTTCAAGAGACCCAGTACTTC. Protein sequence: CASTPTGLQETQYF.

CDR3 sequence: CASSKLALAKNIQYF. The CDR3 nucleotides read TGCGCCAGCAGCAAGTTGGCTCTAGCCAAAAACATTCAGTACTTC. V usage is TRBV4-1 and J usage is TRBJ2-4; D call uncertain. Germline V CDR1 and CDR2: MGHRA, YSYEKL. Trimming took off 5 bases at V and 0 bases at J, with 11 bases between the two ends. This CDR3 spans 15 amino acids.

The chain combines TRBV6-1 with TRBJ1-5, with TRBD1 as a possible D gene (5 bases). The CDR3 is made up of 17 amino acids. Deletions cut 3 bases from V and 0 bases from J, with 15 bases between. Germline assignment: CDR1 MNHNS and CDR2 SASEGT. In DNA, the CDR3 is TGTGCCAGCAGTGACAAAAGGACACTTTATAGCAATCAGCCCCAGCATTTT. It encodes CASSDKRTLYSNQPQHF.

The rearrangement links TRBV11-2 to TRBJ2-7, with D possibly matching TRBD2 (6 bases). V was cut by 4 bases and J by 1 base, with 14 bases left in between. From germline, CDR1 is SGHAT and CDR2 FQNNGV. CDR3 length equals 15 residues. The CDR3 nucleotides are TGTGCCAGCAGCTCCTGGGGGGAGCAGTCCTACGAGCAGTACTTC. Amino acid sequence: CASSSWGEQSYEQYF.

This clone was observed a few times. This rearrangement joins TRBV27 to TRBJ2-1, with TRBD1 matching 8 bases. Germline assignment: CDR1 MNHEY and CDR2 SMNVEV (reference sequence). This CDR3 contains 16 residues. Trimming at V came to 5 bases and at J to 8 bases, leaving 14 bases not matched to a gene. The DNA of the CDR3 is TGTGCCAGCAGTAGGCTACCGGGACAGGCGGTCGATGAGCAGTTCTTC. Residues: CASSRLPGQAVDEQFF.

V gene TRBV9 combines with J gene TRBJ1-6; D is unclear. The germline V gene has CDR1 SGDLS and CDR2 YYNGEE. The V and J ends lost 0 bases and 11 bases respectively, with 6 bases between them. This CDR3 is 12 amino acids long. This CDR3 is CASSVGTPPLHF. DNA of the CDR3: TGTGCCAGCAGCGTAGGGACCCCACCCCTCCACTTT.

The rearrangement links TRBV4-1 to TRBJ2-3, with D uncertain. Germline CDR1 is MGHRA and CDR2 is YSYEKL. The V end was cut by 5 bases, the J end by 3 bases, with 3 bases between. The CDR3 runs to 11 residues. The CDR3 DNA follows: TGCGCCAGCAGCGAAACAGATACGCAGTATTTT. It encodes CASSETDTQYF.

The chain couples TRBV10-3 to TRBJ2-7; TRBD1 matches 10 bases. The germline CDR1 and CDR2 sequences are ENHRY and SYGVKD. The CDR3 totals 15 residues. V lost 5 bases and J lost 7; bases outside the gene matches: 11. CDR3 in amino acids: CAISRADRGVGEQYF. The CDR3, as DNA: TGTGCCATCAGTCGCGCGGACAGGGGGGTGGGAGAGCAGTACTTC.

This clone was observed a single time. For the CDR3, the DNA is TGTGCCAGTAGTCCCCGACAGTTTAGCAGTAGGTATTTT. Its translation: CASSPRQFSSRYF. The V gene is TRBV19, the J gene TRBJ2-3, with a possible D match to TRBD1 (5 bases). CDR3 length: 13 residues. Trimming shortened V by 5 bases and J by 14 bases, and 20 bases separated the two germline ends. Germline lookup yields CDR1 LNHDA and CDR2 SQIVND (reference sequence). The whole variable domain, remainder taken from reference TRBV19 and TRBJ2-3, is DGGITQSPKYLFRKEGQNVTLSCEQNLNHDAMYWYRQDPGQGLRLIYYSQIVNDFQKGDIAEGYSVSREKKESFPLTVTSAQKNPTAFYLCASSPRQFSSRYFGPGTRLTVL.

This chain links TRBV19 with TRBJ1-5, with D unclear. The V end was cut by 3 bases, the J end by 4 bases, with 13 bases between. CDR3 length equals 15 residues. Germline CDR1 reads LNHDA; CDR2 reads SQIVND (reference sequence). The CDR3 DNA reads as TGTGCCAGTAGTATTCAAGGCAGGCTTAATCAGCCCCAGCATTTT. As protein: CASSIQGRLNQPQHF.

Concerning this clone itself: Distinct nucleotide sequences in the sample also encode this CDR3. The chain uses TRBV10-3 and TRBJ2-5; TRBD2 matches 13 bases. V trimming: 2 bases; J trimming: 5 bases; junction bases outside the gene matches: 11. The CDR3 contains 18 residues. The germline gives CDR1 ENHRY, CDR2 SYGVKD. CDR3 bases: TGTGCCATCAGTGAGGCAGGGCCGGGACTAGCGGGATTGGAGACCCAGTACTTC. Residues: CAISEAGPGLAGLETQYF.

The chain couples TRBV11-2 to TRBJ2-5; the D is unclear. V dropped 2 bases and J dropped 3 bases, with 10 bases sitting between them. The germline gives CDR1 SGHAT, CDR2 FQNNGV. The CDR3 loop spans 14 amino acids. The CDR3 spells CASSLFVGEETQYF. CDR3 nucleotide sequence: TGTGCCAGCAGCTTATTTGTGGGCGAAGAGACCCAGTACTTC.

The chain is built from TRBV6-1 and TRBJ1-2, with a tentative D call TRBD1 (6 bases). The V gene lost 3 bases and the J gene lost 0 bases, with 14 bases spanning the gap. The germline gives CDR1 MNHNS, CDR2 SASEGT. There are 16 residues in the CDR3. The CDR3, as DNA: TGTGCCAGCAGTGATAAATACAGGGTTACTAACTATGGCTACACCTTC. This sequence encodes CASSDKYRVTNYGYTF.

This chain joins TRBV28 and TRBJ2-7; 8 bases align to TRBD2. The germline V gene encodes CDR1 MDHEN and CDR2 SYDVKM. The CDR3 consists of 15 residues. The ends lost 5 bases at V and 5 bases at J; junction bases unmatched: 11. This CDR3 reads CASSREAGVDHEQYF. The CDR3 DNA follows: TGTGCCAGCAGTAGAGAAGCGGGAGTCGACCACGAGCAGTACTTC. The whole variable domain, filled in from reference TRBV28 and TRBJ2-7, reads DVKVTQSSRYLVKRTGEKVFLECVQDMDHENMFWYRQDPGLGLRLIYFSYDVKMKEKGDIPEGYSVSREKKERFSLILESASTNQTSMYLCASSREAGVDHEQYFGPGTRLTVT.

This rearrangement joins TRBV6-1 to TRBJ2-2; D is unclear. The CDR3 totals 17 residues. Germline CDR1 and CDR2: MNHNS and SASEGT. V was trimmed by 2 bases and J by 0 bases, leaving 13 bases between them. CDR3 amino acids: CASSEYLYTANTGELFF. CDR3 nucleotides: TGTGCCAGCAGTGAATACCTTTACACAGCGAACACCGGGGAGCTGTTTTTT.

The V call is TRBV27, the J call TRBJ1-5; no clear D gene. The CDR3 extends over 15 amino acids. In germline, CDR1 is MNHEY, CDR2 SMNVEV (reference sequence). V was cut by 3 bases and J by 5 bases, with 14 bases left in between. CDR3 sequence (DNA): TGTGCCAGCAGTTTGGCGGGAAGTTTGCATCAGCCCCAGCATTTT. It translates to CASSLAGSLHQPQHF.

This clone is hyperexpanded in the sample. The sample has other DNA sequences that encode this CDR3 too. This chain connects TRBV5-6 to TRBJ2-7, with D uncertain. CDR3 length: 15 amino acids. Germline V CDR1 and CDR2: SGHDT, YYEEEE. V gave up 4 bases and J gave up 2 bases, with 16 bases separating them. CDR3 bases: TGTGCCAGCAGCCCCCCGTTTGGGCCAACCTACGAGCAGTACTTC. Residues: CASSPPFGPTYEQYF.

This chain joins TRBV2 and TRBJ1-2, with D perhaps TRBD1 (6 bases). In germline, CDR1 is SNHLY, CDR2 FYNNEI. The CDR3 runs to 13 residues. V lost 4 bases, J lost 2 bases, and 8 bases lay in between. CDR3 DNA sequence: TGTGCCAGCAGTGGGGGGGCAAACTATGGCTACACCTTC. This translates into CASSGGANYGYTF.

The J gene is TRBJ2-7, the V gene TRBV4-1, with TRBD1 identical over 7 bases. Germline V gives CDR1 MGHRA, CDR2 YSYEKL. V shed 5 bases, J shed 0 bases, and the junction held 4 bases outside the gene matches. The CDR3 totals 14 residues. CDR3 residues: CASSRGLGSYEQYF. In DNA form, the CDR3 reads TGCGCCAGCAGCAGGGGGCTCGGCTCCTACGAGCAGTACTTC.

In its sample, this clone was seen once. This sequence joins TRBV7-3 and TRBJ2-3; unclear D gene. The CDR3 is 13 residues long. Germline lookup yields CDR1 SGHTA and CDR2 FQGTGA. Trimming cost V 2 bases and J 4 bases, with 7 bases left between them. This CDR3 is CASSLRVADTQYF. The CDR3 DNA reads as TGTGCCAGCAGCTTACGGGTTGCAGATACGCAGTATTTT.

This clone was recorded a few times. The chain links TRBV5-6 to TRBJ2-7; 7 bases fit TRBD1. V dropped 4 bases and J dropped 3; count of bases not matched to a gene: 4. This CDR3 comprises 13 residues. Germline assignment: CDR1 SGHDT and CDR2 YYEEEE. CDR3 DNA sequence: TGTGCCAGCAGCCCGGGACAGAGCTACGAGCAGTACTTC. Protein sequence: CASSPGQSYEQYF.

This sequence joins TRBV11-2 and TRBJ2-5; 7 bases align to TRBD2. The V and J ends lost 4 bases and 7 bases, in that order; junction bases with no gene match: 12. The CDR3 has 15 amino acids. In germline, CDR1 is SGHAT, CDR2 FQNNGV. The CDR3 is CASSSLFAGEGTQYF. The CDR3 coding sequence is TGTGCCAGCAGCTCCTTGTTCGCGGGAGAGGGGACCCAGTACTTC.

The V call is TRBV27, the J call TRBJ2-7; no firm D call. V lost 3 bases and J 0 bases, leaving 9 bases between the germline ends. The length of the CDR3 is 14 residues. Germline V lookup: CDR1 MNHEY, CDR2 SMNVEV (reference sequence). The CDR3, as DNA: TGTGCCAGCAGTTTTAAGCCCGGCTCCTACGAGCAGTACTTC. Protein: CASSFKPGSYEQYF.

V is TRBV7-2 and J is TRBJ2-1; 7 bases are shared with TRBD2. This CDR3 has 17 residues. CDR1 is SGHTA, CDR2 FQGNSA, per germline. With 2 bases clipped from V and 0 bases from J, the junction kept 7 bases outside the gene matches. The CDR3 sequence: CASSLNPGTNSYNEQFF. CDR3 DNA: TGTGCCAGCAGCTTAAATCCCGGGACTAACTCCTACAATGAGCAGTTCTTC.

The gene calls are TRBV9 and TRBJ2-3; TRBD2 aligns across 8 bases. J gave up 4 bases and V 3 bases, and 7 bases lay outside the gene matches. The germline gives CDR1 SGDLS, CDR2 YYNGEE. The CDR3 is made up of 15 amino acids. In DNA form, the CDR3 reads TGTGCCAGCAGCGAGGGACTAGTTCAGCCAGATACGCAGTATTTT. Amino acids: CASSEGLVQPDTQYF. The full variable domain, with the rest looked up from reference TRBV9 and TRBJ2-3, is DSGVTQTPKHLITATGQRVTLRCSPRSGDLSVYWYQQSLDQGLQFLIQYYNGEERAKGNILERFSAQQFPDLHSELNLSSLELGDSALYFCASSEGLVQPDTQYFGPGTRLTVL.

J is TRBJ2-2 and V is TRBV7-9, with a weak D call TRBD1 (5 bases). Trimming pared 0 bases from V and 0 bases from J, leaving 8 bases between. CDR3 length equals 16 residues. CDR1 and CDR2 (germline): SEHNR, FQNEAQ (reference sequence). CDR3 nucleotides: TGTGCCAGCAGCTTAGCAGGGGTTACGAACACCGGGGAGCTGTTTTTT. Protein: CASSLAGVTNTGELFF.

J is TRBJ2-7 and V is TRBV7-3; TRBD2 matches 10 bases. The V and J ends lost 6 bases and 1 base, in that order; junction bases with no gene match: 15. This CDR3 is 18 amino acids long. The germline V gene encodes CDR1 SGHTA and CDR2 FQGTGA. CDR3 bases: TGTGCCAGCAGGGCCGGGACTAGCGATTATTGTAGGTCCTACGAGCAGTACTTC. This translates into CASRAGTSDYCRSYEQYF.